The next 8 T cell receptor beta chains were all read from a single sample in a study of T-cell memory formation after mild COVID-19. One entry per CDR3 protein, called by TCRdb with MiXCR from the 5' RACE reads. The sample comprises fewer than 500,000 distinct CDR3 sequences, 25% of which are singletons, and roughly an eighth rests with the top ten. The sequencing input was PBMCs or a T cell subset sorted from them (not recorded which). All receptors derive from an adult woman who had mild COVID-19 (a few samples of this study predate the infection). Cell type and time point are not known.

This clonotype appeared a few times. The chain couples TRBV9 to TRBJ2-7; D not certain. Trimming cost V 0 bases and J 0 bases, with 7 bases left between them. Germline CDR1 and CDR2: SGDLS and YYNGEE. This CDR3 region has 14 residues. The CDR3 reads CASSVGGDSYEQYF. The CDR3 bases are TGTGCCAGCAGCGTAGGTGGGGACTCCTACGAGCAGTACTTC.

The rearrangement joins TRBV25-1 to TRBJ2-7, with a possible D match to TRBD2 (5 bases). With 6 bases removed from V and 3 bases from J, the gap between germline ends came to 12 bases. Germline V gene data show CDR1 as MGHDK and CDR2 as SYGVNS. The CDR3 is made up of 13 amino acids. This chain's CDR3 is CASRDGGGYEQYF. CDR3 nucleotides: TGTGCCAGCAGAGATGGAGGAGGCTACGAGCAGTACTTC.

This clonotype was observed many times. J is TRBJ2-7 and V is TRBV12-3 or TRBV12-4; D gene ambiguous. The V and J ends lost 7 bases and 0 bases respectively, with 10 bases between them. The length of the CDR3 is 13 residues. The chain's CDR3 is CASTPGPSYEQYF. The CDR3 nucleotides are TGTGCCAGCACCCCGGGTCCCTCCTACGAGCAGTACTTC.

This clonotype was detected only a few times. This chain connects TRBV7-9 to TRBJ1-1; no clear D gene. V was cut by 2 bases and J by 4 bases, with 11 bases left in between. Germline assignment: CDR1 SEHNR and CDR2 FQNEAQ (reference sequence). This CDR3 region has 14 residues. CDR3 loop: CASSLYEGPTEAFF. The CDR3 DNA reads TGTGCCAGCAGCTTATATGAAGGCCCCACTGAAGCTTTCTTT.

This clonotype was seen a few times. The chain links TRBV20-1 to TRBJ2-7; no definite D call. The V and J ends lost 2 bases and 6 bases respectively, with 14 bases between them. Germline V CDR1 and CDR2: DFQATT, SNEGSKA (reference sequence). This CDR3 has 13 amino acids. The CDR3 region is CSARTTKGPEQYF. The CDR3 DNA sequence: TGCAGTGCTAGAACAACAAAGGGTCCCGAGCAGTACTTC.

The chain joins TRBV4-1 to TRBJ1-1; TRBD1 might be the D (5 bases). Deletions cut 4 bases from V and 4 bases from J, with 16 bases between. From germline, CDR1 is MGHRA and CDR2 YSYEKL. This CDR3 has 15 amino acids. Here the CDR3 reads CASSPPPGRGTEAFF. The CDR3 coding sequence is TGCGCCAGCAGCCCGCCCCCTGGGAGGGGCACTGAAGCTTTCTTT.

The rearrangement uses TRBV9 and TRBJ2-1, with 8 bases lining up with TRBD1. The CDR3 length is 15 residues. Germline values: CDR1 SGDLS, CDR2 YYNGEE. V dropped 3 bases and J dropped 1; count of bases not matched to a gene: 3. Here the CDR3 reads CASSARDRSYNEQFF. Written as DNA, the CDR3 is TGTGCCAGCAGCGCCCGGGACAGGTCCTACAATGAGCAGTTCTTC.

This clonotype turned up a few times. The rearrangement joins TRBV5-6 to TRBJ1-1; weak D call: TRBD1 (6 bases). V lost 1 base and J 2 bases, leaving 9 bases between the germline ends. This CDR3 contains 14 residues. CDR1 is SGHDT and CDR2 is YYEEEE in the germline V gene. DNA for the CDR3: TGTGCCAGCAGCTTGCCGGGGGCTAACACTGAAGCTTTCTTT. Translating it yields CASSLPGANTEAFF. The complete variable domain, with remaining parts taken from reference TRBV5-6 and TRBJ1-1, reads DAGVTQSPTHLIKTRGQQVTLRCSPKSGHDTVSWYQQALGQGPQFIFQYYEEEERQRGNFPDRFSGHQFPNYSSELNVNALLLGDSALYLCASSLPGANTEAFFGQGTRLTVV.